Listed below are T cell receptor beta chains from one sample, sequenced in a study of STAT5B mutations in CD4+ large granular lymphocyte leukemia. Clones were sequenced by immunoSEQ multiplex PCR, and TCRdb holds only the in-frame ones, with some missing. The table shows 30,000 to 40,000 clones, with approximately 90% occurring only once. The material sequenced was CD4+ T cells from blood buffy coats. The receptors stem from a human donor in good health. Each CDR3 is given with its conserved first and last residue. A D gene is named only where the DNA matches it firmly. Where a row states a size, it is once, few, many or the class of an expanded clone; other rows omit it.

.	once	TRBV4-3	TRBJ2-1	CASSQGFSRYNEQFF	TGCGCCAGCAGCCAAGGCTTTAGCAGGTACAATGAGCAGTTCTTC
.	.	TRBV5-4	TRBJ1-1	CASSLRSQGRTEAFF	TGTGCCAGCAGCTTGAGGTCTCAGGGTAGGACTGAAGCTTTCTTT
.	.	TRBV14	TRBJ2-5	CASSQQKQETQYF	TGTGCCAGCAGCCAACAGAAACAAGAGACCCAGTACTTC
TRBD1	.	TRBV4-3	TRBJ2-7	CASSQVGTASSYEQYF	TGCGCCAGCAGCCAAGTAGGGACAGCCAGCTCCTACGAGCAGTACTTC
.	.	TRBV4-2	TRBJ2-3	CASSQYGVAASADTQYF	TGTGCCAGCAGCCAATACGGGGTAGCGGCCTCTGCAGATACGCAGTATTTT
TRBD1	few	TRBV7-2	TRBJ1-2	CASSLGGQVYGYTF	TGTGCCAGCAGCTTAGGGGGACAGGTCTATGGCTACACCTTC
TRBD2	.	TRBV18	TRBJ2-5	CASSPATSGVGETQYF	TGTGCCAGCTCACCGGCGACTAGCGGGGTTGGGGAGACCCAGTACTTC
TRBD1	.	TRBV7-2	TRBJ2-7	CASSLNRGNPLEQYF	TGTGCCAGCAGCTTAAACAGGGGGAACCCTTTAGAGCAGTACTTC
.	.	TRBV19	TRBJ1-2	CASSQGTAYGYTF	TGTGCCAGTAGCCAGGGGACGGCATATGGCTACACCTTC
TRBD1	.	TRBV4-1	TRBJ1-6	CASSLMDRAPSYSPLHF	TGCGCCAGCAGCTTGATGGACAGGGCACCCTCCTATTCACCCCTCCACTTT
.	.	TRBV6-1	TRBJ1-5	CASSEGLSSNQPQHF	TGTGCCAGCAGTGAAGGACTGAGTAGCAATCAGCCCCAGCATTTT
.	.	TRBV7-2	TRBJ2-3	CASSLVSGGDTQYF	TGTGCCAGCAGCTTAGTATCCGGAGGGGATACGCAGTATTTT
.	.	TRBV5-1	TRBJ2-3	CASSFGRWEARKDTQYF	TGCGCCAGCAGCTTTGGGCGGTGGGAGGCCCGGAAAGATACGCAGTATTTT
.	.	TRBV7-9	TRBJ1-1	CASSRRGTAEAFF	TGTGCCAGCAGCCGAAGGGGGACGGCTGAAGCTTTCTTT
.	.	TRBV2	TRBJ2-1	CASNVGYNEQFF	TGTGCCAGCAATGTGGGGTACAATGAGCAGTTCTTC
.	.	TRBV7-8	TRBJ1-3	CASSTGNTIYF	TGTGCCAGCAGCACAGGAAACACCATATATTTT
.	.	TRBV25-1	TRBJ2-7	CASSFASTYEQYF	TGTGCCAGCAGTTTTGCGAGTACCTACGAGCAGTACTTC
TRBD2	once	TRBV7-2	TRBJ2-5	CASSQLAGGGQETQYF	TGTGCCAGCAGCCAACTAGCGGGAGGGGGCCAAGAGACCCAGTACTTC
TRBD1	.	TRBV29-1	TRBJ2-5	CSGRTGEETQYF	TGCAGCGGGCGGACAGGGGAAGAGACCCAGTACTTC
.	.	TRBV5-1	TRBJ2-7	CASSRADSYEQYF	TGCGCCAGCAGCAGGGCCGATTCCTACGAGCAGTACTTC
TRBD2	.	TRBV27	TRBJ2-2	CASSPQLAGIGELFF	TGTGCCAGCAGTCCCCAACTAGCGGGGATCGGGGAGCTGTTTTTT
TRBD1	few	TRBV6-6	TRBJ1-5	CASSYLGQGNQPQHF	TGTGCCAGCAGTTACCTGGGACAGGGCAATCAGCCCCAGCATTTT
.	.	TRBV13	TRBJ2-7	CASSQVGNRAGEQYF	TGTGCCAGCAGCCAAGTGGGGAACAGGGCGGGCGAGCAGTACTTC
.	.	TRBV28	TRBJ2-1	CASSFPQVVNEQFF	TGTGCCAGCAGTTTTCCCCAGGTGGTCAATGAGCAGTTCTTC
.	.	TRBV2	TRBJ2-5	CASSVVEETQYF	TGTGCCAGCAGTGTTGTGGAAGAGACCCAGTACTTC
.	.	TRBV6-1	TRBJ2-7	CASSESALREQYF	TGTGCCAGCAGTGAATCGGCCCTAAGGGAGCAGTACTTC
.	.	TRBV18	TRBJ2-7	CASSPSEPGEQYF	TGTGCCAGCTCACCGTCCGAACCTGGGGAGCAGTACTTC
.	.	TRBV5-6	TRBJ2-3	CASSLGPSTDTQYF	TGTGCCAGCAGCTTGGGCCCTAGCACAGATACGCAGTATTTT
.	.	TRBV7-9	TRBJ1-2	CASSTEGSTYGYTF	TGTGCCAGCAGCACCGAGGGGTCCACCTATGGCTACACCTTC
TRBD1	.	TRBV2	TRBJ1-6	CASRRDSLSYNSPLHF	TGTGCCAGCCGTCGGGACAGCCTCTCCTATAATTCACCCCTCCACTTT
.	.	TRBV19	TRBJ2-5	CASSSQGETQYF	TGTGCCAGTAGTTCCCAGGGTGAGACCCAGTACTTC
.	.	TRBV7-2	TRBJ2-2	CASSFKFGRETGELFF	TGTGCCAGCAGCTTTAAGTTCGGGAGAGAAACCGGGGAGCTGTTTTTT
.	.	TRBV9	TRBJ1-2	CASSVEGGRGPNYGYTF	TGTGCCAGCAGCGTAGAAGGAGGTAGGGGCCCTAACTATGGCTACACCTTC
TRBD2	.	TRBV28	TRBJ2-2	CASTGLAGGTGELFF	TGTGCCAGCACCGGTCTAGCGGGAGGGACCGGGGAGCTGTTTTTT
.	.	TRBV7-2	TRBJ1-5	CASSRGTSNQPQHF	TGTGCCAGCAGCCGAGGGACATCCAATCAGCCCCAGCATTTT
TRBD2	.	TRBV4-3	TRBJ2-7	CASSHTSGRGYEQYF	TGCGCCAGCAGCCATACTAGCGGGAGGGGCTACGAGCAGTACTTC
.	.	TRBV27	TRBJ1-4	CASSHMGGGEKLFF	TGTGCCAGCAGCCACATGGGAGGCGGTGAAAAACTGTTTTTT
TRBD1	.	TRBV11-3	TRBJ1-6	CASSPTGDNSPLHF	TGTGCCAGCAGCCCGACAGGGGACAATTCACCCCTCCACTTT
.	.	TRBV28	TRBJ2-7	CASSLGRIYEQYF	TGTGCCAGCAGTTTAGGGCGGATCTACGAGCAGTACTTC
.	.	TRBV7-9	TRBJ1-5	CASSLGAQPQHF	TGTGCCAGCAGCTTAGGTGCCCAGCCCCAGCATTTT
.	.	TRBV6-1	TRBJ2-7	CASTPPGTYEQYF	TGTGCCAGCACCCCCCCCGGCACCTACGAGCAGTACTTC
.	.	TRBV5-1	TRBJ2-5	CASSFSGGQETQYF	TGCGCCAGCAGCTTCTCCGGCGGTCAAGAGACCCAGTACTTC